This T cell receptor (beta chain) emerged from a study of long-term antiretroviral therapy in people with HIV. Overall study results and limits: The repertoire was dominated at all time points by clones expanded before ART. Diversity increased after ART yet remained lower than in transplant donor controls.

Survey-level immunoSEQ v3.0 assays were run. Some clones are missing from TCRdb's copy, which holds only in-frame ones; the method was immunoSEQ multiplex PCR. The sample contains more than 10,000 clones, around 77% of which appear only once. Germline loops: CDR1 MNHEY, CDR2 SMNVEV (reference sequence). Deletions cut 6 bases from V and 3 bases from J, with 18 bases between. This CDR3 is built from 15 residues. HIV-positive participants all received treatment in the United States. About this clone itself: Its matching antigen is unknown.

This chain connects TRBV27 to TRBJ2-7, with D possibly being TRBD1 or TRBD2 (5 bases each). The receptor comes from a woman aged 18-29 years with HIV. The sequenced sample was unsorted PBMCs, obtained 1.3 years after starting antiretroviral therapy. The CDR3 spells CASSLRRDRNYEQYF. In DNA form, the CDR3 reads TGTGCCAGCAGCTTGCGCCGGGACCGTAACTACGAGCAGTACTTC.